This passage covers 18 T cell receptor beta chains from one sample sequenced in a study of cytomegalovirus exposure and HLA in healthy donors. Profiled with immunoSEQ multiplex PCR; TCRdb holds only in-frame clones, not every one. The sample yields fewer than 400,000 clones, 70% to 90% seen once. Material for sequencing was PBMCs. The origin of the receptors is a woman aged 18-35 years in good health and CMV-seronegative.

The V gene is TRBV2, the J gene TRBJ2-5; D unclear. V gave up 3 bases and J gave up 7 bases, with 6 bases separating them. The CDR3 covers 11 residues. From germline, CDR1 is SNHLY and CDR2 FYNNEI. The CDR3 reads CASSDRWTQYF. In DNA form, the CDR3 reads TGTGCCAGCAGTGACAGGTGGACCCAGTACTTC.

The chain joins TRBV11-3 to TRBJ2-2; D uncertain. The CDR3 spans 14 residues. Germline CDR1 reads SGHNT; CDR2 reads YENEEA. V shed 1 base and J shed 1 base, with 4 bases lying between them. The CDR3 protein is CASSLGQNTGELFF. The DNA for the CDR3 is TGTGCCAGCAGCTTAGGACAGAACACCGGGGAGCTGTTTTTT.

This rearrangement joins TRBV14 to TRBJ2-1, with a tentative D call TRBD2 (6 bases). Trimming shortened V by 6 bases and J by 10 bases, and 10 bases separated the two germline ends. CDR1 SGHDN and CDR2 FVKESK come from the germline V gene. CDR3 length equals 11 residues. The CDR3 region is CASSRRAEQFF. The CDR3 bases are TGTGCCAGCAGTCGGAGGGCCGAGCAGTTCTTC.

This clone was found a few times. V is TRBV11-1 and J is TRBJ1-1; 7 bases map to TRBD1. The CDR3 loop spans 13 amino acids. CDR1 and CDR2 (germline): SGHAT, FQDESV (reference sequence). V shed 5 bases and J 7 bases; nucleotides not matched to a gene: 7. CDR3 coding DNA: TGTGCCAGCAGCGACTCCAACAGGGGTGAAGCTTTCTTT. Protein product: CASSDSNRGEAFF.

The chain is built from TRBV27 and TRBJ1-1, with TRBD1 matching 9 bases. CDR1 MNHEY and CDR2 SMNVEV come from the germline V gene (reference sequence). CDR3 length equals 15 residues. V gave up 6 bases and J gave up 11 bases; unmatched junction bases: 16. The chain's CDR3 is CASSPNPGTGSFAFF. The CDR3 DNA reads as TGTGCCAGCAGCCCTAACCCCGGGACAGGGAGTTTTGCTTTCTTT.

This chain connects TRBV9 to TRBJ2-1, with D possibly being TRBD1 (6 bases). Germline V gives CDR1 SGDLS, CDR2 YYNGEE. The CDR3 has 12 residues. V was pared by 0 bases and J by 9 bases, with 7 bases between. As DNA, the CDR3 is TGTGCCAGCAGCGTAGAGGGGGTTGAGCAGTTCTTC. This encodes CASSVEGVEQFF.

The genes are TRBV5-1 and TRBJ2-5; D is perhaps TRBD1 (5 bases). Deletions cut 2 bases from V and 1 base from J, with 12 bases between. This CDR3 contains 15 residues. CDR1 and CDR2 from the germline V gene are SGHRS and YFSETQ. The CDR3 loop is CASSLQALGQETQYF. The CDR3 coding sequence is TGCGCCAGCAGCTTACAGGCGCTGGGCCAAGAGACCCAGTACTTC.

The chain combines TRBV29-1 with TRBJ2-7, with D maybe TRBD1 (6 bases). CDR1 SQVTM and CDR2 ANQGSEA come from the germline V gene. V gave up 7 bases and J gave up 3 bases, with 19 bases separating them. This CDR3 comprises 14 residues. The CDR3 protein is CSGALEDRIYEQYF. In nucleotides, the CDR3 is TGCAGCGGTGCACTTGAGGACAGAATCTACGAGCAGTACTTC.

The chain's CDR3 is CASSVAGRVTDTQYF. CDR3 nucleotide sequence: TGTGCCAGCAGTGTGGCGGGGCGGGTCACAGATACGCAGTATTTT. This chain links TRBV2 with TRBJ2-3; maybe TRBD2 (6 bases). Germline lookup yields CDR1 SNHLY and CDR2 FYNNEI. Trimming cost V 4 bases and J 2 bases, with 13 bases left between them. This CDR3 is built from 15 residues.

This clone was seen once. CDR3 nucleotide sequence: TGCAGCACCCGGACAGGGGTCACAGATACGCAGTATTTT. This translates into CSTRTGVTDTQYF. The chain uses TRBV29-1 and TRBJ2-3, with 9 bases matching TRBD1. Losses at the gene ends were 8 bases for V and 2 bases for J; bases not matched to a gene: 5. The CDR3 loop spans 13 amino acids. Germline V CDR1 and CDR2: SQVTM, ANQGSEA.

This sequence joins TRBV2 and TRBJ2-3; D unclear. The V and J ends lost 6 bases and 3 bases respectively, with 4 bases between them. Germline CDR1 SNHLY, CDR2 FYNNEI. The CDR3 is 11 residues long. CDR3 in amino acids: CASSVTDTQYF. The CDR3 DNA follows: TGTGCCAGCAGCGTTACAGATACGCAGTATTTT.

The rearrangement links TRBV2 to TRBJ1-1; D not certain. V was clipped by 7 bases and J by 3 bases, with 15 bases between them. This CDR3 contains 14 residues. Germline lookup yields CDR1 SNHLY and CDR2 FYNNEI. In DNA form, the CDR3 reads TGTGCCAGCACCGGGCGGGAGACCTACACTGAAGCTTTCTTT. It yields the protein CASTGRETYTEAFF.

CDR3: CASSFLVGGTYEQYF. The CDR3, as DNA: TGTGCCAGCAGCTTTTTGGTAGGCGGAACCTACGAGCAGTACTTC. This sequence joins TRBV7-9 and TRBJ2-7; D is undetermined. CDR1 and CDR2 (germline): SEHNR, FQNEAQ (reference sequence). The CDR3 extends over 15 amino acids. Trimming left V 3 bases short and J 2 bases short, with 14 bases between.

The V and J genes are TRBV15 and TRBJ2-7; 10 nucleotides match TRBD2. The CDR3 extends over 15 amino acids. Trimming cost V 5 bases and J 0 bases; bases outside gene matches: 4. Germline CDR1 LNHNV, CDR2 YYDKDF (reference sequence). In DNA, the CDR3 is TGTGCCACCAGCCCCGGACTAGCGGACTCCTACGAGCAGTACTTC. Translation: CATSPGLADSYEQYF.

J is TRBJ2-7 and V is TRBV18; 9 nucleotides agree with TRBD2. J was trimmed by 1 base and V by 0 bases; bases with no gene match: 4. The CDR3 totals 16 residues. Germline values: CDR1 KGHSH, CDR2 LQKENI. CDR3 sequence (DNA): TGTGCCAGCTCACCACCAGGCCTAGCGGGATCCTACGAGCAGTACTTC. This translates into CASSPPGLAGSYEQYF.

The rearrangement links TRBV7-6 to TRBJ2-7; 8 bases match TRBD2. CDR3 size: 14 residues. Germline CDR1 reads SGHVS; CDR2 reads FNYEAQ. V shed 2 bases and J 6 bases; nucleotides not matched to a gene: 6. CDR3 in DNA: TGTGCCAGCAGCTTATTGGGACTAGGCTCCGAGCAGTACTTC. Translation: CASSLLGLGSEQYF.

The chain links TRBV20-1 to TRBJ1-1; D is unresolved. CDR3 size: 11 residues. CDR1 and CDR2 from the germline V gene are DFQATT and SNEGSKA (reference sequence). Trimming removed 5 bases from V and 5 bases from J, with 9 bases in between. CDR3 nucleotide sequence: TGCAGTGCTCCAACGGGGACTGAAGCTTTCTTT. This codes for CSAPTGTEAFF.

This sequence joins TRBV6-6 and TRBJ2-1; TRBD2 matches at 7 bases. This CDR3 has 13 amino acids. The germline gives CDR1 MNHNY, CDR2 SVGAGI (reference sequence). V dropped 11 bases and J dropped 6; count of bases not matched to a gene: 10. The CDR3 here is CAVREPMGNEQFF. For the CDR3, the DNA is TGTGCCGTGCGGGAGCCCATGGGCAATGAGCAGTTCTTC.